The 12 T cell receptor beta chains below were found in one sample sequenced in a study of T-cell memory formation after mild COVID-19. Using its own MiXCR run on the 5' RACE reads, TCRdb lists one record per CDR3 protein. The sample yields nearly 350,000 distinct CDR3 sequences, over 10% seen once. The sample consisted of PBMCs or a T cell subset sorted from them (not recorded which). Receptors originate from a man aged 18 to 30 who had mild COVID-19 (a few samples of this study predate the infection). Cell type and time point are not known.

This chain links TRBV12-3 or TRBV12-4 with TRBJ1-5, with TRBD1 identical over 8 bases. The CDR3 covers 14 residues. The V and J ends lost 5 bases and 4 bases, in that order; junction bases with no gene match: 4. The CDR3 DNA follows: TGTGCCAGCAGTATCCGACAGGGGAATCAGCCCCAGCATTTT. Its protein is CASSIRQGNQPQHF.

This clonotype came up many times. The chain carries TRBV10-2 and TRBJ2-5; D remains ambiguous. Trimming removed 10 bases from V and 5 bases from J, with 17 bases in between. The CDR3 loop spans 13 amino acids. Germline CDR1 WSHSY, CDR2 SAAADI. CDR3 residues: CATSRGHRETQYF. CDR3 DNA sequence: TGCGCCACCTCGAGAGGCCACCGGGAGACCCAGTACTTC.

V is TRBV5-1 and J is TRBJ2-1, with D tentatively TRBD1 (6 bases). V was cut by 6 bases and J by 9 bases, with 25 bases left in between. This CDR3 is 16 amino acids long. Germline V gene data show CDR1 as SGHRS and CDR2 as YFSETQ. Written as DNA, the CDR3 is TGCGCCAGCACCCCTGGGCAGGGGAACATCTGGGGTGAGCAGTTCTTC. Its translation: CASTPGQGNIWGEQFF.

The rearrangement links TRBV6-6 to TRBJ1-5, with TRBD1 matching over 7 bases. The ends lost 5 bases at V and 3 bases at J; junction bases unmatched: 10. The germline CDR1 and CDR2 sequences are MNHNY and SVGAGI (reference sequence). The CDR3 sequence is 16 residues long. The CDR3 DNA reads as TGTGCCAGCAGTCTTTTAGGGGGCGCCGACAATCAGCCCCAGCATTTT. Translated: CASSLLGGADNQPQHF.

This chain connects TRBV20-1 to TRBJ1-1; D might be TRBD1 (5 bases). The germline CDR1 and CDR2 sequences are DFQATT and SNEGSKA (reference sequence). This CDR3 has 14 amino acids. V lost 4 bases, J lost 1 base, and 13 bases lay in between. CDR3 residues: CSATQPGRNTEAFF. The DNA of the CDR3 is TGCAGTGCTACACAGCCGGGGCGGAACACTGAAGCTTTCTTT.

This rearrangement joins TRBV2 to TRBJ1-5; 9 bases are shared with TRBD1. The CDR3 spans 15 residues. Germline V gene sequence: CDR1 SNHLY, CDR2 FYNNEI. Trimming at V came to 7 bases and at J to 6 bases, leaving 10 bases not matched to a gene. CDR3: CASTPTGGRGQPQHF. For the CDR3, the DNA is TGTGCCAGCACCCCGACAGGGGGACGAGGTCAGCCCCAGCATTTT.

This clonotype has just a few counts. The chain is built from TRBV7-9 and TRBJ1-1; a weak D match, TRBD1 (6 bases). Trimming removed 5 bases from V and 3 bases from J, with 19 bases in between. Germline CDR1 SEHNR, CDR2 FQNEAQ (reference sequence). The CDR3 is made up of 16 amino acids. The CDR3 bases are TGTGCCAGCAGCGAATCCGGGACAATGTGGGACACTGAAGCTTTCTTT. This translates into CASSESGTMWDTEAFF.

This clonotype was found a few times. This chain links TRBV27 with TRBJ1-2, with D uncertain. The CDR3 has 13 amino acids. The V gene lost 3 bases and the J gene lost 6 bases, with 11 bases spanning the gap. The germline V gene encodes CDR1 MNHEY and CDR2 SMNVEV (reference sequence). CDR3 protein: CASSFGQFDGYTF. Here the CDR3 DNA reads TGTGCCAGCAGTTTCGGGCAGTTTGATGGCTACACCTTC.

This clonotype was counted a few times. V usage is TRBV12-3 or TRBV12-4 and J usage is TRBJ2-6; D may correspond to TRBD1 or TRBD2 (6 bases each). This CDR3 has 17 amino acids. The ends were cut back, 2 bases at V and 2 bases at J, with 13 bases in the middle. CDR3 sequence: CASSLRGATTGANVLTF. The CDR3 nucleotides are TGTGCCAGCAGTTTAAGGGGGGCTACCACTGGGGCCAACGTCCTGACTTTC.

This clonotype appeared a single time. The rearrangement joins TRBV6-1 to TRBJ2-3, with 9 bases fitting TRBD2. The length of the CDR3 is 16 residues. Germline CDR1 and CDR2: MNHNS and SASEGT. V was pared by 2 bases and J by 8 bases, with 11 bases of the junction left unmatched. The CDR3 DNA follows: TGTGCCAGCAGTGAACCGATCCTAGCGGGGCCTTCTACGCAGTATTTT. Residues: CASSEPILAGPSTQYF.

The sample holds a few counts of this clonotype. The J gene is TRBJ2-1, the V gene TRBV5-1; possible D gene TRBD2, 5 bases. Per germline, CDR1 SGHRS and CDR2 YFSETQ. V was shortened by 1 base and J by 9 bases, with 14 bases between the two germline ends. The CDR3 length is 14 residues. The CDR3 is CASSLIRNRGEQFF. For the CDR3, the DNA is TGCGCCAGCAGCTTGATCAGGAATCGGGGTGAGCAGTTCTTC.

This clonotype was counted a few times. The chain uses TRBV7-6 and TRBJ2-3; 10 bases are shared with TRBD2. CDR1 and CDR2 (germline): SGHVS, FNYEAQ. The CDR3 covers 16 residues. Unmatched junction bases numbered 11, after V lost 7 bases and J lost 4 bases. The CDR3 bases are TGTGCCAGCACAAGCGGGGGGGGATTGTGGGCAGATACGCAGTATTTT. Translating gives CASTSGGGLWADTQYF.